Each of the 7 T cell receptor beta chains below was sequenced from the same sample in a study of blood T cell repertoires in COVID-19. Produced via immunoSEQ multiplex PCR; TCRdb's table is partial and in-frame only. Of approximately 530,000 clones in the sample, about 89% were seen once. Specimen: peripheral blood. The receptors derive from a woman between 50 and 59 years old with COVID-19, enrolled during active disease.

V usage is TRBV30 and J usage is TRBJ2-2; D gene ambiguous. V was pared by 0 bases and J by 4 bases, with 15 bases between. This CDR3 region has 16 residues. The V gene's germline CDR1 is GTSNPN and CDR2 SVGIG (reference sequence). CDR3 nucleotides: TGTGCCTGGAGTGTACCCAGTCGACAAGTCACCGGGGAGCTGTTTTTT. Amino acid sequence: CAWSVPSRQVTGELFF.

In this sample, this clone turned up once. CDR3 region: CASSQTGLNSPLHF. CDR3 in DNA: TGTGCCAGCTCGCAGACAGGGTTAAATTCACCCCTCCACTTT. This rearrangement joins TRBV18 to TRBJ1-6; the match to TRBD1 covers 7 bases. V gave up 6 bases and J gave up 7 bases; unmatched junction bases: 6. Germline values: CDR1 KGHSH, CDR2 LQKENI. CDR3 length: 14 amino acids.

This sequence joins TRBV5-1 and TRBJ2-1, with 12 bases fitting TRBD2. J gave up 5 bases and V 3 bases, and 3 bases lay outside the gene matches. CDR3 length equals 15 residues. Germline CDR1 and CDR2: SGHRS and YFSETQ. The DNA of the CDR3 is TGCGCCAGCAGCTCACGACTAGCGGGGGACAATGAGCAGTTCTTC. Its protein is CASSSRLAGDNEQFF.

V usage is TRBV7-9 and J usage is TRBJ2-1; D is possibly TRBD2 (5 bases). V lost 4 bases to trimming and J lost 7 bases, with 26 bases between them. The CDR3 runs 18 residues. Per germline, CDR1 SEHNR and CDR2 FQNEAQ (reference sequence). The DNA of the CDR3 is TGTGCCAGCAGCTCATGGACGGGCGATGGAGGCAGCAAGAATGAGCAGTTCTTC. The encoded protein is CASSSWTGDGGSKNEQFF.

This clone was seen just once. This rearrangement joins TRBV18 to TRBJ1-5; possible D gene TRBD1, 6 bases. Trimming removed 4 bases at V and 6 bases at J, with 19 bases between. There are 16 residues in the CDR3. Germline V gives CDR1 KGHSH, CDR2 LQKENI. The CDR3 region is CASSLSIGGLGQPQHF. The CDR3 DNA reads TGTGCCAGCTCACTTTCCATAGGGGGTTTAGGTCAGCCCCAGCATTTT.

The chain has TRBV6-2 or TRBV6-3 and TRBJ2-1; TRBD2 matches 7 bases. V was clipped by 4 bases and J by 10 bases; unmatched bases: 10. Germline values: CDR1 MNHEY, CDR2 SVGEGT. This CDR3 has 14 residues. In DNA, the CDR3 is TGTGCCAGCAGTTGGACGGGGGGAGGTGGGGAGCAGTTCTTC. This translates into CASSWTGGGGEQFF.

The chain recombines TRBV24-1 with TRBJ1-2, with D possibly being TRBD1 (5 bases). This CDR3 has 16 amino acids. The V gene lost 2 bases and the J gene lost 3 bases, with 15 bases spanning the gap. The germline V gene has CDR1 KGHDR and CDR2 SFDVKD. CDR3 in DNA: TGTGCCACCAGTGATTCCCAAGGGGAGGGGCACTATGGCTACACCTTC. This gives the protein CATSDSQGEGHYGYTF.